This T cell receptor (beta chain) stems from a study of blood T cell repertoires in COVID-19. Turning to the study itself: Acute-phase and convalescent COVID-19 samples originated in the United States, Italy and Spain. PBMCs, B-cell-depleted T cells, or T cells were the source of the cDNA or gDNA that made up the material.

Per the study methods: Researchers report that nucleated cell counts were estimated from reference gene primer amplification. This table comes from immunoSEQ multiplex PCR, and its TCRdb copy is limited to in-frame clones, with some not included. For V, J and clone size, that table is used; D and trimming come from the DNA. Here the sample spans about 100,000 clones, over 75% being singletons. Trimming stripped 4 bases from V and 5 bases from J, with 11 bases between. The CDR3 has 13 residues. Germline assignment: CDR1 LNHDA and CDR2 SQIVND (reference sequence). The receptor was derived from a human donor in a cohort sampled during active COVID-19. The chain carries TRBV19 and TRBJ1-2; D is possibly TRBD1 (6 bases). Sequenced sample: peripheral blood. The chain's CDR3 is CASSRGQTYGYTF. CDR3 bases: TGTGCCAGTAGTAGAGGACAGACATATGGCTACACCTTC.